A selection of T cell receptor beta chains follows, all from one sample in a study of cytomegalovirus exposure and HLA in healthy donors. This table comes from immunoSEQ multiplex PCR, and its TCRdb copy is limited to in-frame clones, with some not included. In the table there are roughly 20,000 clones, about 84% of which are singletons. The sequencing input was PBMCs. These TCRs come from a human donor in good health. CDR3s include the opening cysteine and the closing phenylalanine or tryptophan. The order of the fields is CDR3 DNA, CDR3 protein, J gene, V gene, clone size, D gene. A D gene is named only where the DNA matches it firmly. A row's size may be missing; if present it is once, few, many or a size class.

TGTGCCAGCTCACCCGGACAGGGTAGCACAGATACGCAGTATTTT,CASSPGQGSTDTQYF,TRBJ2-3,TRBV18,NA,TRBD1
TGTGCCAGCAGCTCGGACAGTTCTAGAGATGAGCAGTTCTTC,CASSSDSSRDEQFF,TRBJ2-1,TRBV7-2,few,NA
TGTGCCAGCAGTGAAGATGGGACAGGGGCCGGTTACGAAGAGACCCAGTACTTC,CASSEDGTGAGYEETQYF,TRBJ2-5,TRBV6-1,NA,TRBD1
TGTGCCAGCAGCTTACGTGGGGGGAGTGAAGACTTC,CASSLRGGSEDF,TRBJ2-5,TRBV7-9,NA,NA
TGCGCCAGCAGCCCAACAGGGGCGAACACCGGGGAGCTGTTTTTT,CASSPTGANTGELFF,TRBJ2-2,TRBV4-1,NA,TRBD1
TGTGCCAGCAGCCAAGCTTTGGGACAGGGTTCCGGGGAGCTGTTTTTT,CASSQALGQGSGELFF,TRBJ2-2,TRBV4-2,NA,TRBD1
TGTGCCAGCTCACCGGGACAGGGATCGAACACTGAAGCTTTCTTT,CASSPGQGSNTEAFF,TRBJ1-1,TRBV18,NA,TRBD1
TGCGCCAGCAGCTTGGGGGCCGAGTGGCAGTATTTT,CASSLGAEWQYF,TRBJ2-3,TRBV5-1,NA,NA
TGTGCCAGCAGCTTGTTCGGGGTAGGCGGAAACACTGAAGCTTTCTTT,CASSLFGVGGNTEAFF,TRBJ1-1,TRBV5-8,NA,NA
TGTGCCAGCAGTTCCGGGTACACCGGGGAGCTGTTTTTT,CASSSGYTGELFF,TRBJ2-2,TRBV27,NA,NA
TGCGCCAGCAGCCCAGGGGCTGGAAACACCATATATTTT,CASSPGAGNTIYF,TRBJ1-3,TRBV4-1,NA,NA
TGTGCCAGCTCCACGGCGGGTAGGGCTGAAGCTTTCTTT,CASSTAGRAEAFF,TRBJ1-1,TRBV18,NA,NA
TGTGCCACTACTTGGCGGCTAGCGGCTAACAATGAGCAGTTCTTC,CATTWRLAANNEQFF,TRBJ2-1,TRBV2,NA,TRBD2
TGTGCCAGCAGCCCACAGGGGTTAGGCAATCAGCCCCAGCATTTT,CASSPQGLGNQPQHF,TRBJ1-5,TRBV7-2,once,TRBD1
TGTGCCAGCAGCCCGAGGGCGTGGGACTATGGCTACACCTTC,CASSPRAWDYGYTF,TRBJ1-2,TRBV6-5,NA,NA
TGTGCCAGCAGTTATCAGGGGGCGAACGGCTACACCTTC,CASSYQGANGYTF,TRBJ1-2,TRBV6-5,NA,TRBD1
TGTGCCAGCAGCGTAGCCCCCGGCTCTGGAAACACCATATATTTT,CASSVAPGSGNTIYF,TRBJ1-3,TRBV9,once,NA
TGTGCCAGCAGCTTACGGGGGGGCTACAATGAGCAGTTCTTC,CASSLRGGYNEQFF,TRBJ2-1,TRBV7-7,NA,TRBD2
TGTGCCAGCAGGGGACAGTTGAACACTGAAGCTTTCTTT,CASRGQLNTEAFF,TRBJ1-1,TRBV11-2,NA,TRBD1
TGCAGTGCCCTGGTTAGAGAGACCCAGTACTTC,CSALVRETQYF,TRBJ2-5,TRBV20-1,NA,NA
TGTGCCAGCAGCCAAGATTTCGGACAGGTTGGGACTGAAGCTTTCTTT,CASSQDFGQVGTEAFF,TRBJ1-1,TRBV14,few,TRBD1
TGTGCCAGCAGCTTAGCGGGGACAGGGAACTATGGCTACACCTTC,CASSLAGTGNYGYTF,TRBJ1-2,TRBV7-9,NA,TRBD1
TGTGCCTGGGGGACAGGCCTTCGGGAGCAGTACTTC,CAWGTGLREQYF,TRBJ2-7,TRBV30,NA,TRBD1
TGTGCCAGCAGTGCCCGGGGGGCCCCTAACACTGAAGCTTTCTTT,CASSARGAPNTEAFF,TRBJ1-1,TRBV25-1,NA,NA
TGTGCCAGCAGTGAAAAGCCGTCTAGGAACGAGCAGTACTTC,CASSEKPSRNEQYF,TRBJ2-7,TRBV6-1,NA,NA
TGTGCCACCAGCAGAGAGAATATAGCGAACACCGGGGAGCTGTTTTTT,CATSRENIANTGELFF,TRBJ2-2,TRBV15,NA,NA
TGTGCCAGCAGTGTTCTGAACACCGGGGAGCTGTTTTTT,CASSVLNTGELFF,TRBJ2-2,TRBV2,NA,NA
TGTGCCAGCAGTTTTCAGGGGGCCCTTGGCTACACCTTC,CASSFQGALGYTF,TRBJ1-2,TRBV6-6,NA,TRBD1
TGCGCCAGCAGCCAGACAGGGGGCTTTGAGCAGTTCTTC,CASSQTGGFEQFF,TRBJ2-1,TRBV4-1,few,TRBD1
TGTGCCAGCCGTACTCCCTTCCTAGCGGGGGACACAGATACGCAGTATTTT,CASRTPFLAGDTDTQYF,TRBJ2-3,TRBV27,NA,TRBD2
TGCGCCAGCAGGTTCTTCACAGATACGCAGTATTTT,CASRFFTDTQYF,TRBJ2-3,TRBV5-1,NA,NA
TGTGCCAGCTCACCCGACAGGGAGAGGAATTCACCCCTCCACTTT,CASSPDRERNSPLHF,TRBJ1-6,TRBV18,NA,TRBD1
TGTGCCAGCAGCAGGCAGCGGCACGAGCAGTACTTC,CASSRQRHEQYF,TRBJ2-7,TRBV11-2,NA,NA
TGTGCCAGCCATCTTACAGGGGGGGAGTCAGCTTTCTTT,CASHLTGGESAFF,TRBJ1-1,TRBV6-5,NA,TRBD1
TGTGCCAGCAGCTTATCAGAAAAACTGTTTTTT,CASSLSEKLFF,TRBJ1-4,TRBV7-6,NA,NA